These 25 T cell receptor beta chains were all obtained from the same sample, sequenced in a study of OX40 agonist ivuxolimab in advanced cancers. TCRdb keeps only in-frame clones here, not all; method: immunoSEQ multiplex PCR. The sample shows roughly 56,000 clones, about 88% of them seen only once. The sample in question was CD4+ or CD8+ T cells sorted from blood, obtained in a trial of the OX40 agonist ivuxolimab. These receptors were taken from an adult with an advanced solid tumor such as melanoma, head and neck, liver or kidney cancer.

The chain employs TRBV7-8 and TRBJ1-4; no definite D call. The CDR3 consists of 14 residues. Germline CDR1 is SGHVS and CDR2 is FQNEAQ. The ends were cut back, 1 base at V and 0 bases at J, with 3 bases in the middle. CDR3 coding DNA: TGTGCCAGCAGCTTAGTTCCAACTAATGAAAAACTGTTTTTT. It encodes CASSLVPTNEKLFF.

This clone has a single count. This chain's CDR3 is CASSQDPGTGGWWGYTF. The CDR3 DNA is TGCGCCAGCAGCCAAGATCCGGGGACAGGGGGCTGGTGGGGCTACACCTTC. This chain uses TRBV4-1 with TRBJ1-2, with 12 bases fitting TRBD1. V was clipped by 0 bases and J by 8 bases; unmatched bases: 10. CDR3 length: 17 amino acids. CDR1 is MGHRA and CDR2 is YSYEKL in the germline V gene.

The table lists this clone with a count of one. The chain carries TRBV5-1 and TRBJ2-2; 9 nucleotides align to TRBD2. The V and J ends lost 1 base and 1 base, in that order; junction bases with no gene match: 8. CDR1 and CDR2 from the germline V gene are SGHRS and YFSETQ. This CDR3 is built from 18 residues. The CDR3 coding sequence is TGCGCCAGCAGCTTGTTCTATAGCGGGAGCCAGAACACCGGGGAGCTGTTTTTT. Translating it yields CASSLFYSGSQNTGELFF.

The chain is built from TRBV7-8 and TRBJ1-2; D ambiguous. Germline-derived CDR1 and CDR2 are SGHVS and FQNEAQ. V was pared by 4 bases and J by 7 bases, with 13 bases between. The CDR3 runs 13 residues. This CDR3 is CASSSAGFSGYTF. CDR3 bases: TGTGCCAGCAGCTCAGCTGGGTTCTCTGGCTACACCTTC.

V and J are TRBV15 and TRBJ2-5; D unclear. The DNA matches TRBJ2-7 better at its end, which makes the J call doubtful. The CDR3 sequence is 14 residues long. Germline lookup yields CDR1 LNHNV and CDR2 YYDKDF (reference sequence). CDR3 residues: CATSRVEFPYEQYF. In DNA, the CDR3 is TGTGCCACCAGCAGAGTGGAATTTCCCTACGAGCAGTACTTC.

As DNA, the CDR3 is TGTGCCACCAGCCCCGAGGGGTTTGGCAATCAGCCCCAGCATTTT. It yields the protein CATSPEGFGNQPQHF. This chain joins TRBV15 and TRBJ1-5, with a tentative D call TRBD1 (5 bases). V was pared by 5 bases and J by 2 bases, with 13 bases between. Germline V gives CDR1 LNHNV, CDR2 YYDKDF (reference sequence). This CDR3 contains 15 residues.

The chain combines TRBV19 with TRBJ1-5; tentatively, D is TRBD1 (6 bases). Germline CDR1 is LNHDA and CDR2 is SQIVND (reference sequence). Deletions cut 4 bases from V and 4 bases from J, with 11 bases between. The CDR3 is 14 residues long. The CDR3 DNA follows: TGTGCCAGTAGTACGGACAGATTTAATCAGCCCCAGCATTTT. Residues: CASSTDRFNQPQHF.

The chain combines TRBV9 with TRBJ2-3; the D gene is possibly TRBD2 (5 bases). Looked up from germline, CDR1 is SGDLS and CDR2 is YYNGEE. V was shortened by 6 bases and J by 3 bases, with 17 bases between the two germline ends. This CDR3 has 15 residues. CDR3 sequence (DNA): TGTGCCAGCAAGCCCGAGGACTTCGGGACAGATACGCAGTATTTT. Amino acid sequence: CASKPEDFGTDTQYF.

The J gene is TRBJ2-1, the V gene TRBV27; TRBD2 matches 15 bases. Germline trimming cut 3 bases from V and 4 bases from J; bases unmatched to any gene: 10. The CDR3 is made up of 19 amino acids. Germline V CDR1 and CDR2: MNHEY, SMNVEV (reference sequence). CDR3 nucleotide sequence: TGTGCCAGCAGTTTCAGGGGACTAGCGGGAGGCCTTCGGTACAATGAGCAGTTCTTC. This codes for CASSFRGLAGGLRYNEQFF.

V gene TRBV6-5 combines with J gene TRBJ1-3; D may be TRBD1 (5 bases). The CDR3 sequence is 14 residues long. V was pared by 10 bases and J by 4 bases, with 17 bases between. Germline lookup yields CDR1 MNHEY and CDR2 SVGAGI. Written as DNA, the CDR3 is TGTGCCACCCGCAAAAGGGGCGCCGGAAACACCATATATTTT. Translation gives CATRKRGAGNTIYF.

The V and J genes are TRBV28 and TRBJ2-2; D call uncertain. V was trimmed by 3 bases and J by 3 bases, leaving 11 bases between them. The germline CDR1 and CDR2 sequences are MDHEN and SYDVKM. The CDR3 spans 15 residues. The CDR3 loop is CASSFLAMDTGELFF. CDR3 nucleotides: TGTGCCAGCAGTTTCCTGGCGATGGACACCGGGGAGCTGTTTTTT.

J is TRBJ2-3 and V is TRBV9; D may be TRBD1 or TRBD2 (5 bases each). Germline-derived CDR1 and CDR2 are SGDLS and YYNGEE. The CDR3 runs 14 residues. V was trimmed by 7 bases and J by 0 bases, leaving 12 bases between them. Here the CDR3 reads CASLRDASTDTQYF. In nucleotides, the CDR3 is TGTGCCAGCCTCCGGGACGCTAGCACAGATACGCAGTATTTT.

The chain has TRBV28 and TRBJ1-5; unclear D gene. Germline V gene sequence: CDR1 MDHEN, CDR2 SYDVKM. This CDR3 has 15 amino acids. V lost 3 bases to trimming and J lost 0 bases, with 9 bases between them. CDR3 sequence: CASSFLENSNQPQHF. CDR3 sequence (DNA): TGTGCCAGCAGTTTCCTGGAGAATAGCAATCAGCCCCAGCATTTT.

This chain links TRBV7-2 with TRBJ2-7; D may be TRBD2 (5 bases). Trimming shortened V by 1 base and J by 3 bases, and 7 bases separated the two germline ends. Germline CDR1 is SGHTA and CDR2 is FQGNSA. The CDR3 spans 13 residues. The CDR3 region has the DNA TGTGCCAGCAGCTTAGTTGGACTCTACGAGCAGTACTTC. Its protein is CASSLVGLYEQYF.

V is TRBV19 and J is TRBJ1-1, with TRBD1 matching 7 bases. The J segment lost 3 bases and the V segment lost 7 bases, leaving 14 bases of the junction unmatched. The germline V gene has CDR1 LNHDA and CDR2 SQIVND (reference sequence). The CDR3 extends over 16 amino acids. The CDR3 spells CASKLVWAGGDTEAFF. CDR3 nucleotide sequence: TGTGCCAGTAAGTTGGTCTGGGCAGGGGGAGACACTGAAGCTTTCTTT.

V and J are TRBV27 and TRBJ2-7; no firm D call. The germline gives CDR1 MNHEY, CDR2 SMNVEV (reference sequence). CDR3 length: 15 residues. Deletions cut 3 bases from V and 0 bases from J, with 12 bases between. The CDR3 protein is CASSFADHLSYEQYF. CDR3 DNA: TGTGCCAGCAGTTTCGCAGACCACCTCTCCTACGAGCAGTACTTC.

V gene TRBV5-1 combines with J gene TRBJ2-7; D perhaps matches TRBD2 (6 bases). This CDR3 is built from 12 residues. Germline assignment: CDR1 SGHRS and CDR2 YFSETQ. Trimming left V 0 bases short and J 5 bases short, with 6 bases between. The CDR3 DNA sequence: TGCGCCAGCAGCTTGGCGGGGGACGAGCAGTACTTC. It specifies CASSLAGDEQYF.

This clone was detected only once. CDR3 DNA sequence: TGTGCCAGCAGCTTGGCCGGCCAGACCAAAAACATTCAGTACTTC. This translates into CASSLAGQTKNIQYF. The chain carries TRBV5-6 and TRBJ2-4, with no clear D. Between the trimmed V and J ends, which lost 0 bases and 2 bases, there was a span of 9 bases. This CDR3 has 15 residues. The germline V gene has CDR1 SGHDT and CDR2 YYEEEE.

This chain connects TRBV2 to TRBJ2-1; no clear D gene. The CDR3 contains 12 residues. The germline V and J ends were trimmed by 1 base and 8 bases, with 6 bases remaining between them. Looked up from germline, CDR1 is SNHLY and CDR2 is FYNNEI. CDR3: CASSEERYEQFF. CDR3 coding DNA: TGTGCCAGCAGTGAAGAAAGGTATGAGCAGTTCTTC.

This clone was seen just once. CDR3 residues: CASSPRETDTQYF. As DNA, the CDR3 is TGTGCCAGCAGCCCCCGGGAGACAGATACGCAGTATTTT. The gene calls are TRBV7-9 and TRBJ2-3, with D possibly matching TRBD2 (6 bases). Trimming took off 5 bases at V and 3 bases at J, with 9 bases between the two ends. Looked up from germline, CDR1 is SEHNR and CDR2 is FQNEAQ (reference sequence). The CDR3 loop spans 13 amino acids. The variable domain in full, with the rest retrieved from reference TRBV7-9 and TRBJ2-3, is DTGVSQNPRHKITKRGQNVTFRCDPISEHNRLYWYRQTLGQGPEFLTYFQNEAQLEKSRLLSDRFSAERPKGSFSTLEIQRTEQGDSAMYLCASSPRETDTQYFGPGTRLTVL.

The genes are TRBV7-9 and TRBJ2-7; D perhaps matches TRBD1 (5 bases). The CDR3 has 13 amino acids. The ends were cut back, 1 base at V and 3 bases at J, with 7 bases in the middle. CDR1 and CDR2 (germline): SEHNR, FQNEAQ (reference sequence). Written as DNA, the CDR3 is TGTGCCAGCAGCTTAGTGGGGCACTACGAGCAGTACTTC. It encodes CASSLVGHYEQYF.

The chain recombines TRBV27 with TRBJ2-7; 7 nucleotides agree with TRBD2. Trimming removed 8 bases from V and 6 bases from J; junction bases left unmatched: 13. The CDR3 runs 14 residues. The germline V gene encodes CDR1 MNHEY and CDR2 SMNVEV (reference sequence). Here the CDR3 DNA reads TGTGCCAGCTGCCCCCGGGGGAGGGGACGCGAGCAGTACTTC. Its translation is CASCPRGRGREQYF.

The chain combines TRBV9 with TRBJ2-1; 12 nucleotides agree with TRBD2. Germline lookup yields CDR1 SGDLS and CDR2 YYNGEE. The CDR3 has 15 amino acids. The V segment lost 3 bases and the J segment 8 bases; nucleotides outside the gene matches: 6. The CDR3 protein is CASSALAGGPDEQFF. For the CDR3, the DNA is TGTGCCAGCAGCGCCCTAGCGGGAGGGCCCGATGAGCAGTTCTTC.

The V gene is TRBV28, the J gene TRBJ2-5; D may be TRBD2 (5 bases). Trimming took 1 base from V and 3 from J, leaving 6 bases between them. Germline-derived CDR1 and CDR2 are MDHEN and SYDVKM. This CDR3 comprises 13 residues. The CDR3, as DNA: TGTGCCAGCAGTTTATCCGGGAAAGAGACCCAGTACTTC. Translated, it gives CASSLSGKETQYF.

The chain couples TRBV7-6 to TRBJ2-1, with 10 bases identical to TRBD1. The junction had 4 bases not matched to a gene; V was cut back by 3 bases and J by 8 bases. Germline V gene sequence: CDR1 SGHVS, CDR2 FNYEAQ. The CDR3 length is 14 residues. CDR3 sequence (DNA): TGTGCCAGCAGCTTGGGACAGGGGATCGATGAGCAGTTCTTC. The encoded protein is CASSLGQGIDEQFF.